The 4 T cell receptor beta chains presented below share a single source sample, sequenced in a study of T-cell reconstitution after alpha-beta-depleted transplantation in children. TCRbeta library preparation incorporated unique molecular identifiers. MiXCR, applied by TCRdb to the PCR reads, yields one record per CDR3 protein. The sample gives 450,000 to 600,000 distinct CDR3 sequences, 18% of which show up once; about 3.1% is in the top ten. Sequenced material: PBMCs from the stem cell graft donor, taken from the stem cell graft. These receptors were obtained from a human donor who donated a stem cell graft to a child with acute lymphoblastic leukemia.

CDR3: CASSFDNLAFF. The CDR3, as DNA: TGCGCCAGCAGCTTCGACAATCTAGCTTTCTTT. The V call is TRBV5-1, the J call TRBJ1-1, with unresolved D. The CDR3 runs 11 residues. The germline CDR1 and CDR2 sequences are SGHRS and YFSETQ. Trimming cost V 2 bases and J 10 bases, with 9 bases left between them.

Many counts were recorded for this clonotype. The rearrangement joins TRBV5-1 to TRBJ1-2, with TRBD1 matching over 9 bases. The CDR3 is made up of 14 amino acids. Germline CDR1 is SGHRS and CDR2 is YFSETQ. Losses at the gene ends were 4 bases for V and 3 bases for J; bases not matched to a gene: 4. As DNA, the CDR3 is TGCGCCAGCAGCGTCCGGGACAGGGACTATGGCTACACCTTC. It encodes CASSVRDRDYGYTF. Together with reference TRBV5-1 and TRBJ1-2, the CDR3 gives the full variable domain: KAGVTQTPRYLIKTRGQQVTLSCSPISGHRSVSWYQQTPGQGLQFLFEYFSETQRNKGNFPGRFSGRQFSNSRSEMNVSTLELGDSALYLCASSVRDRDYGYTFGSGTRLTVV.

This clonotype was counted only a few times. This chain links TRBV12-3 or TRBV12-4 with TRBJ2-3, with D possibly being TRBD1 (6 bases). This CDR3 is 13 amino acids long. The V gene lost 6 bases and the J gene lost 4 bases, with 11 bases spanning the gap. This CDR3 reads CASRPGAPDTQYF. The CDR3 coding sequence is TGTGCCAGCAGACCAGGGGCCCCAGATACGCAGTATTTT.

The chain joins TRBV5-6 to TRBJ2-2, with 10 positions matching TRBD1. The ends lost 2 bases at V and 4 bases at J; junction bases unmatched: 2. The CDR3 covers 15 residues. Germline V gives CDR1 SGHDT, CDR2 YYEEEE. The chain's CDR3 is CASSFGTGVTGELFF. Here the CDR3 DNA reads TGTGCCAGCAGCTTCGGGACAGGGGTCACCGGGGAGCTGTTTTTT. Full variable domain (remainder filled in from reference TRBV5-6 and TRBJ2-2): DAGVTQSPTHLIKTRGQQVTLRCSPKSGHDTVSWYQQALGQGPQFIFQYYEEEERQRGNFPDRFSGHQFPNYSSELNVNALLLGDSALYLCASSFGTGVTGELFFGEGSRLTVL.